Listed below are T cell receptor beta chains from one sample, sequenced in a study of blood T cell repertoires in COVID-19. The table came from immunoSEQ multiplex PCR; TCRdb's copy has only in-frame clones and leaves some out. Altogether about 270,000 clones are present, 80% to 90% being singletons, with the ten largest covering approximately 11%. The source material was peripheral blood. These receptors were obtained from a woman aged 70 to 79 with acute or convalescent COVID-19. Each CDR3 is given with its conserved first and last residue.

v_call: TRBV7-6
cdr3_aa: CASSELTVFSGNTIYF

v_call: TRBV11-2
cdr3_aa: CASSRDWENQPQHF

v_call: TRBV1
cdr3_aa: CTSSQEGAGTGELFF

v_call: TRBV4-1
cdr3_aa: CASSQGKGLAVNEQFF

v_call: TRBV19
cdr3_aa: CASSITGFPTEAFF

v_call: TRBV24-1
cdr3_aa: CATSAPRGRVASPQHF

v_call: TRBV7-6
cdr3_aa: CASSLQRGGLDTQYF

v_call: TRBV5-1
cdr3_aa: CASSPDRVGQPQHF

v_call: TRBV6-5
cdr3_aa: CASGSRRPLGYEQYF

v_call: TRBV7-8
cdr3_aa: CASSLRGTREAFF

v_call: TRBV5-1
cdr3_aa: CASSSQGQGSTDTQYF

v_call: TRBV10-3
cdr3_aa: CAISATGNTIYF

v_call: TRBV11-2
cdr3_aa: CASSLGQGTISAQHF

v_call: TRBV6-1
cdr3_aa: CASSEVSGAGGYTF

v_call: TRBV30
cdr3_aa: CAWSDPLSLPNRALNTEAFF

v_call: TRBV5-4
cdr3_aa: CASSFGGRQFF

v_call: TRBV6-6
cdr3_aa: CASSRSDSPNYGYTF

v_call: TRBV5-1
cdr3_aa: CASSLYTGGTGELFF

v_call: TRBV7-9
cdr3_aa: CASSFGGATGELFF

v_call: TRBV4-2
cdr3_aa: CASSQEWRDNYGYTF

v_call: TRBV2
cdr3_aa: CASSGLTGNEQYF

v_call: TRBV6-1
cdr3_aa: CASSEMAGGYDEQFF

v_call: TRBV9
cdr3_aa: CASSRQSGQVYNEQFF

v_call: TRBV4-1
cdr3_aa: CASSRPTRGQYEKLFF

v_call: TRBV7-8
cdr3_aa: CASSLEQRAYGYTF

v_call: TRBV18
cdr3_aa: CASSPSSGQPQHF

v_call: TRBV7-8
cdr3_aa: CASSLMTSGVNEQFF

v_call: TRBV25-1
cdr3_aa: CASSHRGHREETQYF

v_call: TRBV5-1
cdr3_aa: CASARGRNTEAFF

v_call: TRBV18
cdr3_aa: CASSPFDILQETQYF

v_call: TRBV27
cdr3_aa: CASSLRSTRRGETQYF

v_call: TRBV5-1
cdr3_aa: CASTSGGARGVETQYF

v_call: TRBV29-1
cdr3_aa: CSVELNRDGYTF

v_call: TRBV13
cdr3_aa: CASSLGALQERGYGYTF

v_call: TRBV5-1
cdr3_aa: CASRFDRIGKLFF

v_call: TRBV7-2
cdr3_aa: CASSKTREIYNEQFF

v_call: TRBV7-9
cdr3_aa: CASSPRRGGADTQYF

v_call: TRBV29-1
cdr3_aa: CSVEGPATNEKLFF

v_call: TRBV6-5
cdr3_aa: CASSFRDRGTQYF

v_call: TRBV6-5
cdr3_aa: CASRKTGGTDTQYF

v_call: TRBV23-1
cdr3_aa: CASTFRGEGPHRNGYTF

v_call: TRBV20-1
cdr3_aa: CSASTRLAGGMTGELFF

v_call: TRBV10-3
cdr3_aa: CAISVELTGGNGYTF

v_call: TRBV7-8
cdr3_aa: CASSLEAGRAHINQPQHF

v_call: TRBV13
cdr3_aa: CASSLGGTGNTGELFF

v_call: TRBV9
cdr3_aa: CASSLQPTNEKLFF

v_call: TRBV30
cdr3_aa: CAWSVTGDNQPQHF

v_call: TRBV9
cdr3_aa: CASSVGAFSYNSPLHF

v_call: TRBV18
cdr3_aa: CASSSGTSETQYF

v_call: TRBV3-1/TRBV3-2
cdr3_aa: CASRYGGGTETQYF

v_call: TRBV4-2
cdr3_aa: CASSQGGDVEAFF

v_call: TRBV5-1
cdr3_aa: CASSRWPNEKLFF

v_call: TRBV2
cdr3_aa: CASSDRTGSYEQYF

v_call: TRBV6-5
cdr3_aa: CASSSPTGTGLDEAFF

v_call: TRBV5-1
cdr3_aa: CASSLVPGRGEQFF

v_call: TRBV6-5
cdr3_aa: CASRPPGLASYEQYF

v_call: TRBV12-3/TRBV12-4
cdr3_aa: CASSLTGGGAFF